The T cell receptor (beta chain) under discussion was sequenced for a study of T-cell memory formation after mild COVID-19. MiXCR was run by TCRdb on the 5' RACE reads, yielding one entry per CDR3 protein. The profile shows 170,000 or so distinct CDR3 sequences, roughly a fifth of them singletons. V gave up 5 bases and J gave up 7 bases; unmatched junction bases: 5. This CDR3 is 14 amino acids long. Germline values: CDR1 SGHDN, CDR2 FVKESK. This chain joins TRBV14 and TRBJ2-4, with TRBD1 identical over 10 bases. Sequencing was done on a sample of PBMCs or a T cell subset sorted from them (not recorded which). The clonotype was recovered from an adult woman who had mild COVID-19 (a few samples of this study predate the infection). Cell type and time point are not known. The CDR3 bases are TGTGCCAGCAGCGGGGACAGGGGAAAGAACATTCAGTACTTC. Translated, it gives CASSGDRGKNIQYF.